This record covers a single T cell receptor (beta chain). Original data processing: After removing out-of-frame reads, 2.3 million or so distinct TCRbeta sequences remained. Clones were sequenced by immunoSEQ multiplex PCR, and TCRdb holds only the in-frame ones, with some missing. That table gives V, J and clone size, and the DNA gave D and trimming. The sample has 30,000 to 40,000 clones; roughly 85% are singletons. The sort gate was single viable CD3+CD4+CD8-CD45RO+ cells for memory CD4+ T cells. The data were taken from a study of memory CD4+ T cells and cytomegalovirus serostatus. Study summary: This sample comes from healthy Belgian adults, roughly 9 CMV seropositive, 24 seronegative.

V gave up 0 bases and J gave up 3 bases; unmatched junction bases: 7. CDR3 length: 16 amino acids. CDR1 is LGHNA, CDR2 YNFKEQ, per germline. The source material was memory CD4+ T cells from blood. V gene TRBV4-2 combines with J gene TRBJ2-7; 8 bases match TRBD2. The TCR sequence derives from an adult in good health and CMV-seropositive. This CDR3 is CASSQDGGSGIYEQYF. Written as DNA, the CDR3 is TGTGCCAGCAGCCAAGATGGAGGTAGCGGGATCTACGAGCAGTACTTC.